This T cell receptor beta chain comes out of a study of human T cells and chemical hapten exposure. At least ten counts were recorded for this clonotype. The antigen is unknown. Looked up from germline, CDR1 is ENHRY and CDR2 is SYGVKD. The CDR3 is 15 amino acids. V lost 2 bases, J lost 4 bases, and 14 bases lay in between. It was the library that attached unique molecular identifiers to individual cDNA molecules. Original analysis: From approximately 25,000 to 650,000 TCRs were found per sample, with a median of about 100,000. TCRdb ran MiXCR on the RACE reads and lists one entry per CDR3 protein. What appears here as the V and J calls and clone size reflects TCRdb's work, not the paper's. The data show over 45,000 distinct CDR3 sequences, with over 3.5% seen just once and approximately 1.7% held by the top ten. General study results and limits: TCRs exceeding a frequency of 1 in 1000 stayed unchanged under DPC sensitization.

Stated time point: healthy volunteer bleed at 2 weeks. Total RNA was extracted from unfractionated whole blood. V and J are TRBV10-3 and TRBJ1-1; maybe TRBD1 (5 bases). Input material: whole blood. The clonotype was recovered from a female donor in good health. Some clones in this sample may be carry-over from other donors' samples. CDR3 sequence: CAISEGLTALTEAFF. For the CDR3, the DNA is TGTGCCATCAGTGAGGGGTTGACAGCGCTCACTGAAGCTTTCTTT.